Below are 25 T cell receptor beta chains sequenced from a single sample in a study of T cell repertoires in cytomegalovirus infection. No antigen has been identified for these receptors. MiXCR, applied by TCRdb to the reads, yields one record per CDR3 protein. The table lists tens of thousands of distinct CDR3 sequences, over 15% of them singletons. Here the sequenced sample was CD8+ T cells from cultured PBMCs, taken from culture after CMV antigen stimulation. These receptors were taken from a human donor in good health (CMV status not recorded). Some clones in this sample may be carry-over from other donors' samples.

This clonotype showed up just a few times. The CDR3 sequence is CSVEGEGLETQYF. In DNA, the CDR3 is TGCAGCGTTGAAGGGGAGGGTCTAGAGACCCAGTACTTC. The J gene is TRBJ2-5, the V gene TRBV29-1; TRBD2 agrees at 7 bases. Germline CDR1 is SQVTM and CDR2 is ANQGSEA. The V segment lost 1 base and the J segment 4 bases; nucleotides outside the gene matches: 3. CDR3 length equals 13 residues.

This clonotype was seen a handful of times. The chain carries TRBV2 and TRBJ2-3, with D hard to call. The germline CDR1 and CDR2 sequences are SNHLY and FYNNEI. Trimming left V 7 bases short and J 5 bases short, with 13 bases between. The CDR3 is 13 amino acids. CDR3 in amino acids: CASIGSVVDTQYF. In nucleotides, the CDR3 is TGTGCCAGCATCGGCTCGGTGGTAGATACGCAGTATTTT.

The sample holds many counts of this clonotype. The chain has TRBV7-2 and TRBJ2-7, with 7 bases matching TRBD1. The V and J ends lost 0 bases and 2 bases, in that order; junction bases with no gene match: 4. The germline V gene has CDR1 SGHTA and CDR2 FQGNSA. This CDR3 contains 15 residues. In DNA, the CDR3 is TGTGCCAGCAGCTTAGCCGGGACAGAACCCTACGAGCAGTACTTC. Its translation is CASSLAGTEPYEQYF.

This clonotype was counted at least ten times. This chain connects TRBV7-2 to TRBJ1-4; TRBD1 aligns across 7 bases. The germline CDR1 and CDR2 sequences are SGHTA and FQGNSA. Trimming removed 2 bases from V and 4 bases from J; junction bases left unmatched: 7. The CDR3 contains 16 residues. The CDR3 is CASSLRPGQSNEKLFF. Here the CDR3 DNA reads TGTGCCAGCAGCTTACGCCCGGGACAGAGTAATGAAAAACTGTTTTTT.

There are many counts of this clonotype. The chain combines TRBV7-2 with TRBJ1-6, with TRBD1 matching 8 bases. J gave up 14 bases and V 1 base, and 10 bases lay outside the gene matches. The germline CDR1 and CDR2 sequences are SGHTA and FQGNSA. The CDR3 extends over 15 amino acids. CDR3 nucleotide sequence: TGTGCCAGCAGCTTAGGAGGACAGGGTCCCAGGACCCTCCACTTT. This translates into CASSLGGQGPRTLHF.

This CDR3 reads CASSARSTSTDTQYF. The DNA of the CDR3 is TGTGCCAGCAGCGCCAGGTCTACTAGCACAGATACGCAGTATTTT. J is TRBJ2-3 and V is TRBV7-6; D gene uncertain. Germline assignment: CDR1 SGHVS and CDR2 FNYEAQ. The V end lost 5 bases, the J end lost 0 bases, and 12 bases lay between the germline ends. The CDR3 runs 15 residues.

This clonotype was picked up a small number of times. The chain carries TRBV10-3 and TRBJ1-2; D remains unclear. There are 15 residues in the CDR3. Trimming shortened V by 0 bases and J by 3 bases, and 11 bases separated the two germline ends. The germline CDR1 and CDR2 sequences are ENHRY and SYGVKD. The DNA of the CDR3 is TGTGCCATCAGTGAGTCGATACAGCGAGACTATGGCTACACCTTC. It codes for CAISESIQRDYGYTF.

This clonotype has more than one count but fewer than ten. The V call is TRBV7-2, the J call TRBJ1-1; D remains unclear. Trimming took 1 base from V and 1 from J, leaving 7 bases between them. Germline V gives CDR1 SGHTA, CDR2 FQGNSA. The CDR3 covers 14 residues. The CDR3 coding sequence is TGTGCCAGCAGCTTAGTATCAGGGAACACTGAAGCTTTCTTT. Its protein product is CASSLVSGNTEAFF. Looking up the rest from reference TRBV7-2 and TRBJ1-1 gives the full variable domain: GAGVSQSPSNKVTEKGKDVELRCDPISGHTALYWYRQSLGQGLEFLIYFQGNSAPDKSGLPSDRFSAERTGGSVSTLTIQRTQQEDSAVYLCASSLVSGNTEAFFGQGTRLTVV.

This clonotype came up many times. The chain employs TRBV11-2 and TRBJ2-6; D perhaps matches TRBD1 (6 bases). Germline V gene lookup returns CDR1 SGHAT and CDR2 FQNNGV. This CDR3 region has 15 residues. V was shortened by 3 bases and J by 4 bases, with 10 bases between the two germline ends. CDR3 DNA sequence: TGTGCCAGCAGCTTGGGGGCGATGGGGGCCAACGTCCTGACTTTC. Protein product: CASSLGAMGANVLTF. The whole variable domain, remainder taken from reference TRBV11-2 and TRBJ2-6, is EAGVAQSPRYKIIEKRQSVAFWCNPISGHATLYWYQQILGQGPKLLIQFQNNGVVDDSQLPKDRFSAERLKGVDSTLKIQPAKLEDSAVYLCASSLGAMGANVLTFGAGSRLTVL.

There are a few counts of this clonotype. The rearrangement joins TRBV6-2 or TRBV6-3 to TRBJ1-1, with unresolved D. The germline V and J ends were trimmed by 8 bases and 6 bases, with 19 bases remaining between them. Germline V gene lookup returns CDR1 MNHEY and CDR2 SVGEGT. This CDR3 is built from 14 residues. CDR3 residues: CASYSSGWPPEAFF. The CDR3 bases are TGTGCCAGCTACTCCTCGGGTTGGCCGCCTGAAGCTTTCTTT.

This sequence joins TRBV9 and TRBJ1-1; possible D gene TRBD1, 5 bases. CDR1 and CDR2 from the germline V gene are SGDLS and YYNGEE. The V gene lost 3 bases and the J gene lost 7 bases, with 16 bases spanning the gap. This CDR3 has 14 residues. The CDR3 nucleotides read TGTGCCAGCAGCGGGGCCATTCTTGGGGGTGAAGCTTTCTTT. Protein: CASSGAILGGEAFF.

This clonotype was counted between two and nine times. DNA of the CDR3: TGTGCCAGCAGCTCTGGGACAGGGGAGGCTGGAAACACCATATATTTT. Translated, it gives CASSSGTGEAGNTIYF. The rearrangement uses TRBV6-6 and TRBJ1-3, with TRBD1 matching over 10 bases. Trimming cost V 6 bases and J 2 bases; bases outside gene matches: 7. CDR1 MNHNY and CDR2 SVGAGI come from the germline V gene (reference sequence). The CDR3 spans 16 residues.

This clonotype has only a few counts. V and J are TRBV7-7 and TRBJ2-1; D ambiguous. The germline gives CDR1 SSHAT, CDR2 FNYEAQ (reference sequence). The V end was cut by 5 bases, the J end by 9 bases, with 23 bases between. The CDR3 contains 16 residues. The CDR3 reads CASSPSGSSASGEQFF. In DNA form, the CDR3 reads TGTGCCAGCAGCCCGTCCGGTTCCTCGGCGTCGGGTGAGCAGTTCTTC.

This clonotype was picked up many times. This chain connects TRBV4-1 to TRBJ1-2; no definite D call. Trimming stripped 0 bases from V and 4 bases from J, with 12 bases between. Germline loops: CDR1 MGHRA, CDR2 YSYEKL. The CDR3 contains 15 residues. CDR3 protein: CASSQDWAGGYGYTF. The CDR3 DNA reads as TGCGCCAGCAGCCAAGATTGGGCAGGAGGCTATGGCTACACCTTC.

Only a few counts were recorded for this clonotype. This sequence joins TRBV11-2 and TRBJ1-2; 7 bases line up with TRBD1. Trimming removed 6 bases from V and 8 bases from J; junction bases left unmatched: 15. The CDR3 loop spans 15 amino acids. From germline, CDR1 is SGHAT and CDR2 FQNNGV. The CDR3 bases are TGTGCCAGCAGTCAAGCGGGACAGAGCTTTGGAGGCTACACCTTC. Amino acids: CASSQAGQSFGGYTF.

The V gene is TRBV27, the J gene TRBJ1-5, with TRBD1 identical over 10 bases. V was pared by 6 bases and J by 3 bases, with 5 bases of the junction left unmatched. This CDR3 is built from 15 residues. Germline V gene sequence: CDR1 MNHEY, CDR2 SMNVEV (reference sequence). The CDR3 region has the DNA TGTGCCAGCAGCACCGGGACAGGGGACAATCAGCCCCAGCATTTT. Translation gives CASSTGTGDNQPQHF.

This clonotype has just a few counts. The rearrangement links TRBV9 to TRBJ1-2; tentative D call: TRBD1 (5 bases). This CDR3 comprises 15 residues. Trimming took off 5 bases at V and 3 bases at J, with 17 bases between the two ends. Germline CDR1 is SGDLS and CDR2 is YYNGEE. CDR3 bases: TGTGCCAGCAGTCTGGGGGGAGACGTCGACTATGGCTACACCTTC. Translation: CASSLGGDVDYGYTF.

The chain recombines TRBV7-2 with TRBJ2-5; 9 bases line up with TRBD1. Germline CDR1 is SGHTA and CDR2 is FQGNSA. Germline trimming cut 5 bases from V and 5 bases from J; bases unmatched to any gene: 3. The CDR3 has 13 residues. The CDR3 sequence is CASSQGQGETQYF. The CDR3 DNA follows: TGTGCCAGCAGCCAAGGACAGGGGGAGACCCAGTACTTC.

The rearrangement links TRBV6-8 to TRBJ1-2, with TRBD1 as a possible D gene (6 bases). V gave up 3 bases and J gave up 5 bases, with 10 bases separating them. The CDR3 sequence is 13 residues long. In germline, CDR1 is MNHGY, CDR2 SAAAGT. DNA of the CDR3: TGTGCCAGCAGTTATGGACAGATTTATGGCTACACCTTC. Translated: CASSYGQIYGYTF.

This clonotype was observed many times. The genes are TRBV7-8 and TRBJ2-7, with no clear D. V lost 4 bases, J lost 3 bases, and 4 bases lay in between. This CDR3 comprises 11 residues. Germline V CDR1 and CDR2: SGHVS, FQNEAQ. The CDR3 DNA is TGTGCCAGCAGCTACAACTACGAGCAGTACTTC. It is translated as CASSYNYEQYF.

The rearrangement joins TRBV6-6 to TRBJ1-5, with 9 bases lining up with TRBD1. The CDR3 runs to 17 residues. Per the germline V gene, CDR1 is MNHNY and CDR2 is SVGAGI (reference sequence). The J segment lost 2 bases and the V segment lost 6 bases, leaving 11 bases of the junction unmatched. The CDR3 spells CASRPGQGFLGNQPQHF. The CDR3 nucleotides read TGTGCCAGCAGACCAGGACAGGGGTTTTTGGGCAATCAGCCCCAGCATTTT.

This clonotype was counted between two and nine times. The chain combines TRBV29-1 with TRBJ1-2; TRBD1 might be the D (5 bases). CDR3 length equals 13 residues. V was cut by 4 bases and J by 4 bases, with 13 bases left in between. From germline, CDR1 is SQVTM and CDR2 ANQGSEA. The CDR3 bases are TGCAGCGTTGGGAACGGGACGATCTATGGCTACACCTTC. Its protein is CSVGNGTIYGYTF.

CDR3 in DNA: TGTGCCAGCAGCGATTGGCGGGGGAACTATGGCTACACCTTC. Translated, it gives CASSDWRGNYGYTF. This rearrangement joins TRBV7-9 to TRBJ1-2; D is perhaps TRBD1 (5 bases). Deletions cut 5 bases from V and 2 bases from J, with 12 bases between. The CDR3 runs 14 residues. Per germline, CDR1 SEHNR and CDR2 FQNEAQ (reference sequence). Combining the CDR3 with reference TRBV7-9 and TRBJ1-2 gives the whole variable domain DTGVSQNPRHKITKRGQNVTFRCDPISEHNRLYWYRQTLGQGPEFLTYFQNEAQLEKSRLLSDRFSAERPKGSFSTLEIQRTEQGDSAMYLCASSDWRGNYGYTFGSGTRLTVV.

This clonotype was counted a few times. The chain recombines TRBV11-2 with TRBJ1-1; the match to TRBD1 covers 8 bases. CDR1 is SGHAT, CDR2 FQNNGV, per germline. CDR3 length: 16 residues. Trimming at V came to 0 bases and at J to 11 bases, leaving 14 bases not matched to a gene. For the CDR3, the DNA is TGTGCCAGCAGCTTAGATTTGGGACAGGTACCCCAATTGGCTTTCTTT. Its protein is CASSLDLGQVPQLAFF.

V gene TRBV7-9 combines with J gene TRBJ2-2; no clear D. The V gene lost 7 bases and the J gene lost 6 bases, with 15 bases spanning the gap. Germline CDR1 is SEHNR and CDR2 is FQNEAQ (reference sequence). This CDR3 is 14 amino acids long. CDR3 DNA sequence: TGTGCCAGCACTGGGTCCCAATCGGCCGGGGAGCTGTTTTTT. Translating it yields CASTGSQSAGELFF.